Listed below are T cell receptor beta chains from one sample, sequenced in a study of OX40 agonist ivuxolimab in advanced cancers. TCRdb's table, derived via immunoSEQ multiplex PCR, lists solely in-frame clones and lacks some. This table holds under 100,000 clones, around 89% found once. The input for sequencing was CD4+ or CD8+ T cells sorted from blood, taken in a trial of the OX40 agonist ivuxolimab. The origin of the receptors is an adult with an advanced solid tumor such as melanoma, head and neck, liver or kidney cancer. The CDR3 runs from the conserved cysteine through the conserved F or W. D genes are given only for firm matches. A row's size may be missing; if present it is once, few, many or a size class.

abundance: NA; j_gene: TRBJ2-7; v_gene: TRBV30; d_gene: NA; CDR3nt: TGTGCCTGGAGTTTGGACATCGGTAACGAGCAGTACTTC; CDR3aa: CAWSLDIGNEQYF
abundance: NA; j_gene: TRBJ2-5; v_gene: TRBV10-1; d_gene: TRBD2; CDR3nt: TGCGCCAGCAGTGGGACTAGCGGGGGGCAAGAGACCCAGTACTTC; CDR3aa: CASSGTSGGQETQYF
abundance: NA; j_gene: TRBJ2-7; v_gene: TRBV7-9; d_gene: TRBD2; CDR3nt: TGTGCCAGCAGCGCCCGGGGGGACTCCTACGAGCAGTACTTC; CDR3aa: CASSARGDSYEQYF
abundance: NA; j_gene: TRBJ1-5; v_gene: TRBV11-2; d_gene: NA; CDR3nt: TGTGCCAGCAGCTTAGAGTTGGGGGGGAATCAGCCCCAGCATTTT; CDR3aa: CASSLELGGNQPQHF
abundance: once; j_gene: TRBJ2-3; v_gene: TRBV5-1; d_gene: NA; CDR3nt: TGCGCCAGCAGCCCGCAGGGAGCGGCACTGTCAGATACGCAGTATTTT; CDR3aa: CASSPQGAALSDTQYF
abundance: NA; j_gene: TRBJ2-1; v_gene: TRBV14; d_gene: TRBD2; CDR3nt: TGTGCCAGCAGCCTGACAGTGGGGGGGTCTGGGGATGAGCAGTTCTTC; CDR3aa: CASSLTVGGSGDEQFF
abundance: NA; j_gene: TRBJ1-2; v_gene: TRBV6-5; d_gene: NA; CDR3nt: TGTGCCAGCAGTAAACTTAGGAGGGGCGATGGCTACACCTTC; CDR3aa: CASSKLRRGDGYTF
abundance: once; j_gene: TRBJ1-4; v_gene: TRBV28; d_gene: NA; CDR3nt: TGTGCCAGCAGTTCATTTGCTCGGCCTAATGAAAAACTGTTTTTT; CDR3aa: CASSSFARPNEKLFF
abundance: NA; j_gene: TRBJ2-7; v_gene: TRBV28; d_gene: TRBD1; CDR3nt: TGTGCCAGCACCCCGGGACAGGGACTCCACGAGCAGTACTTC; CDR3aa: CASTPGQGLHEQYF
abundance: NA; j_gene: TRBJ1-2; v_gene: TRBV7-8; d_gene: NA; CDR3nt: TGTGCCAGCAGCTTAGCAGGGGCCTATGGCTACACCTTC; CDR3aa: CASSLAGAYGYTF
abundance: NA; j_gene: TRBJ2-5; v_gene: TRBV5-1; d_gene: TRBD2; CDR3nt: TGCGCCAGCAGTTCAAGGACTAGCGGGTTCAAAGAGACCCAGTACTTC; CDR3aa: CASSSRTSGFKETQYF
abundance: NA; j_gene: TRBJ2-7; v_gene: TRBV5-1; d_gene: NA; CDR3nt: TGCGCCAGCAGCTTGGACAGGGCCCCCTTCGAGCAGTACTTC; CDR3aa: CASSLDRAPFEQYF
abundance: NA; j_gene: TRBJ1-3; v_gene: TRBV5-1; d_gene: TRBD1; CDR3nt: TGCGCCAGCAGCTACGGGACAGGGAATCATTTCTCTGGAAACACCATATATTTT; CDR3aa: CASSYGTGNHFSGNTIYF
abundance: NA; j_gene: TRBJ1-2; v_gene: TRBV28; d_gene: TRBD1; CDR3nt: TGTGCCAGCAGTTCCCCTCGGACAGGCTATGGCTACACCTTC; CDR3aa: CASSSPRTGYGYTF
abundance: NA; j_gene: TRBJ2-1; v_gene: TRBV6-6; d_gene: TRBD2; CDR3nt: TGTGCCAGCGGAATTCCACGGACTAGCAGCTACAATGAGCAGTTCTTC; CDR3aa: CASGIPRTSSYNEQFF
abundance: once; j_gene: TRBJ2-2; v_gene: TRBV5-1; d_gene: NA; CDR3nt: TGCGCCAGCAGCTTGAGGTCAGGTAACACCGGGGAGCTGTTTTTT; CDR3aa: CASSLRSGNTGELFF
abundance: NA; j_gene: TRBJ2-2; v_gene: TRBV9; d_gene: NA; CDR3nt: TGTGCCAGCAGCCCCCGCGCGGGGAACACCGGGGAGCTGTTTTTT; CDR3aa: CASSPRAGNTGELFF
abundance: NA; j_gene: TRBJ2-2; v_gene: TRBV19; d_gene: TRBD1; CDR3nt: TGTGCCAGTAGTGAGGGGGCTCGGGGCGGGGAGCTGTTTTTT; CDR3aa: CASSEGARGGELFF
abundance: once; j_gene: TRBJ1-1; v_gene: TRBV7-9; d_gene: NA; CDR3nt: TGTGCCAGCAGCTTAGGAAAGGGGACCACTGAAGCTTTCTTT; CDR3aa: CASSLGKGTTEAFF
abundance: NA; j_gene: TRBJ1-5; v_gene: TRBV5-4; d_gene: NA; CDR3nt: TGTGCCAGCAGCCAAGATTCCAGGGACAATCAGCCCCAGCATTTT; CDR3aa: CASSQDSRDNQPQHF
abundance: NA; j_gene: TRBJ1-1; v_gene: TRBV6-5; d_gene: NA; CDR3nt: TGTGCCAGCAGTTCGGGGGGCCAGGACACTGAAGCTTTCTTT; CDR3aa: CASSSGGQDTEAFF
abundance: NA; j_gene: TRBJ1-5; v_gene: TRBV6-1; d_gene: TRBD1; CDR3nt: TGTGCCAGCAGTGAAGGGTGGATTACAGGGGGCCGGGCGTTCGGCCAGCCCCAGCATTTT; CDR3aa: CASSEGWITGGRAFGQPQHF
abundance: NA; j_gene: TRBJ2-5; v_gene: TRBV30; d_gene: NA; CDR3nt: TGTGCCTGGATGACAGGGAGGATTAAGACCCAGTACTTC; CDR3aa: CAWMTGRIKTQYF
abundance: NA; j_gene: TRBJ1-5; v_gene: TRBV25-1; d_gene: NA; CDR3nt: TGTGCCAGCAGTGAAACCGGGACGGTAGCAAATCAGCCCCAGCATTTT; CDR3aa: CASSETGTVANQPQHF
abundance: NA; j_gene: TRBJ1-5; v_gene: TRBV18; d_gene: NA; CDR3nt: TGTGCCAGCTCACCTACAAGGAATCAGCCCCAGCATTTT; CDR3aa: CASSPTRNQPQHF
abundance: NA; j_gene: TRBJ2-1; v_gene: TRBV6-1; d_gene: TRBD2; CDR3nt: TGTGCCAGCAGTGAAGCGGGAGGGCTCAATGAGCAGTTCTTC; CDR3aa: CASSEAGGLNEQFF
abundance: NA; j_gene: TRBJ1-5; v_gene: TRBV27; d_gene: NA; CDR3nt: TGTGCCAGCAGTTTAGGGAGGGTCAATCAGCCCCAGCATTTT; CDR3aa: CASSLGRVNQPQHF
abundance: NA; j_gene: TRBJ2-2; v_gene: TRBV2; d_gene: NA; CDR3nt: TGTGCCAGCAGTGAACTGAGAACCAACACCGGGGAGCTGTTTTTT; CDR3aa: CASSELRTNTGELFF
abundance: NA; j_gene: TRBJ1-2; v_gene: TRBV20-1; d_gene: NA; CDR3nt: TGCAGTGCTAGAAAATATGGCTACACCTTC; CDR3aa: CSARKYGYTF
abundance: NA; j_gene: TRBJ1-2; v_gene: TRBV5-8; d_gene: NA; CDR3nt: TGTGCCAGCAGCCAAAACAAGGGTGGCTACACCTTC; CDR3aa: CASSQNKGGYTF
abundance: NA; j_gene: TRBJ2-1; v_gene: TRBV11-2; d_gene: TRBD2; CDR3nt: TGTGCCAGCACCTCTTTCTCTAGCGGGAGAGGGAATGAGCAGTTCTTC; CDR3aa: CASTSFSSGRGNEQFF
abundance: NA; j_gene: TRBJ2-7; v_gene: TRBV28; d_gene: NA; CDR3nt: TGTGCCAGCAGTTTCGTTATTTCCGAGCAGTACTTC; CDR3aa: CASSFVISEQYF
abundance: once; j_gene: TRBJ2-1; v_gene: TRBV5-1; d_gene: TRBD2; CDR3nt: TGCGCCAGCAGCTTGGGTCGACTAGCGGGATTATCCTACAATGAGCAGTTCTTC; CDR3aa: CASSLGRLAGLSYNEQFF
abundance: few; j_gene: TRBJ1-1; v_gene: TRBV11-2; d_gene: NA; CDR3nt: TGTGCCAGCAGCGTTGGGTGGAACACTGAAGCTTTCTTT; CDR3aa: CASSVGWNTEAFF
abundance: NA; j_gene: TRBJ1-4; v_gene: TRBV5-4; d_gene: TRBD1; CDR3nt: TGTGCCAGCAGCGAACAGGGGGCAGGGCGTGAAAAACTGTTTTTT; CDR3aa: CASSEQGAGREKLFF
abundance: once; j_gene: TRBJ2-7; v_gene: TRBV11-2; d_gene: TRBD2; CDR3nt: TGTGCCAGCAGCTCGATTCGTACTAGCGGGAGATCGTACGAGCAGTACTTC; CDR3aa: CASSSIRTSGRSYEQYF
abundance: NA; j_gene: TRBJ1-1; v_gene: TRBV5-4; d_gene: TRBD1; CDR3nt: TGTGCCAGCACCAAAAACCTGGACAGGGGGCTTGAAGCTTTCTTT; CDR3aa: CASTKNLDRGLEAFF
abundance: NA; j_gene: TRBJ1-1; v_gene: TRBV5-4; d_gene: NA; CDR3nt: TGTGCCAGCAGCCCCCCTCGAGTACAGTACACTGAAGCTTTCTTT; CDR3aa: CASSPPRVQYTEAFF
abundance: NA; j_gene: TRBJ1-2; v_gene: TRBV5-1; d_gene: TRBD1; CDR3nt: TGCGCCAGCAGCTCCACGGGACAGGATGGCTACACCTTC; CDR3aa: CASSSTGQDGYTF
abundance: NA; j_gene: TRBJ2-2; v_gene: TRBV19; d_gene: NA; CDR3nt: TGTGCCAGTAGGCGGGACAGTTACACCGGGGAGCTGTTTTTT; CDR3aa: CASRRDSYTGELFF
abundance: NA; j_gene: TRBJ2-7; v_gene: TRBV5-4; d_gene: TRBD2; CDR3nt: TGTGCCAGCAGCCGGACTAGCGGGAGTTACGAGCAGTACTTC; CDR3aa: CASSRTSGSYEQYF
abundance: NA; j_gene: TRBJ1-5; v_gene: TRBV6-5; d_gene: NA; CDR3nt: TGTGCCAGCAGTCCTGACATGACCATCCTTCAGCCCCAGCATTTT; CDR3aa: CASSPDMTILQPQHF
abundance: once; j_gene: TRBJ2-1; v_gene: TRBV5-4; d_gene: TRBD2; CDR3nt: TGTGCCAGCACCCCCTCTCGGGGGGGAAAAAATGAGCAGTTCTTC; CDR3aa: CASTPSRGGKNEQFF
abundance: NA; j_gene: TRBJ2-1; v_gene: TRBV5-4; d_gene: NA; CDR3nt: TGTGCCAGCACCTTTAACGCCTCCACCTACAATGAGCAGTTCTTC; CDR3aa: CASTFNASTYNEQFF
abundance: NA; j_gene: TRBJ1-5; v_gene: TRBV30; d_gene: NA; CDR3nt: TGTGCCTGGAATTTCGCAGGGATGGGTCAGCCCCAGCATTTT; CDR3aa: CAWNFAGMGQPQHF
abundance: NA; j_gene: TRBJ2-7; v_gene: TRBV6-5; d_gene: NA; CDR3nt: TGTGCCAGCGGGATGATAGACCTACTTAGCGAGCAGTACTTC; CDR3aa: CASGMIDLLSEQYF
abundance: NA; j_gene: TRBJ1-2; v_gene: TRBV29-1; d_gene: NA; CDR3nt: TGCAGCGTTCAAGACAGCAACTATGGCTACACCTTC; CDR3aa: CSVQDSNYGYTF
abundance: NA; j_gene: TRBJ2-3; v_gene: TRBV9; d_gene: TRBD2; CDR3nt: TGTGCCAGCAGCGCTAGCGGGAGCACAGATACGCAGTATTTT; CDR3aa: CASSASGSTDTQYF
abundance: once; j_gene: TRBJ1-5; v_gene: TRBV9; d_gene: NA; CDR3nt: TGTGCCAGCAGCGTCATCGGCAATCAGCCCCAGCATTTT; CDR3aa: CASSVIGNQPQHF
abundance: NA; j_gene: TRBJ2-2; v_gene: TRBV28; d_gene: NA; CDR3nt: TGTGCCAGCAGTTTCCCGGGCGTTCCCGGGGAGCTGTTTTTT; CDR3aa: CASSFPGVPGELFF
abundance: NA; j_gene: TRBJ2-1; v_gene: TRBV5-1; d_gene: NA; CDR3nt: TGCGCCAGCAGCTTGGTGCGGGGCTCCTACAATGAGCAGTTCTTC; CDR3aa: CASSLVRGSYNEQFF
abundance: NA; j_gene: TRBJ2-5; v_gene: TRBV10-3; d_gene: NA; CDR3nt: TGTGCCGCACACGGGACTCAACAAGAGACCCAGTACTTC; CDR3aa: CAAHGTQQETQYF
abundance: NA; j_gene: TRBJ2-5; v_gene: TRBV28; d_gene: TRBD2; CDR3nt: TGTGCCAGCAGCTCCCTCCTAGCGGGACCCGAAGAGACCCAGTACTTC; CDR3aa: CASSSLLAGPEETQYF
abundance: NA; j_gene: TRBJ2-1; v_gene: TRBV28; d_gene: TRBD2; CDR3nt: TGTGCCACCCTCCCCGGGACTATTACGACATACAATGAGCAGTTCTTC; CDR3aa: CATLPGTITTYNEQFF
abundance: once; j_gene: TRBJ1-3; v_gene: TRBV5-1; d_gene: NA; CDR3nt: TGCGCCAGCAGCCCAGTGGACATTACGGGCCTCCCCACCATATATTTT; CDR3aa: CASSPVDITGLPTIYF
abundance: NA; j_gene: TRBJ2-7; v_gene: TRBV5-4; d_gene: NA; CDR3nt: TGTGCCAGCAGCTTGGGAAGACACTACGAGCAGTACTTC; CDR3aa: CASSLGRHYEQYF
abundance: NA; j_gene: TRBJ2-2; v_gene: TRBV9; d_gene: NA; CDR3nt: TGTGCCAGCAGCGTAGGACGTCCCACCGGGGAGCTGTTTTTT; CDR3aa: CASSVGRPTGELFF
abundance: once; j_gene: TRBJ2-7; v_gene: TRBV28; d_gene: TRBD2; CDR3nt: TGTGCCAGCAGTTTACCCCCGGGACTAGCCTCCTACGAGCAGTACTTC; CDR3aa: CASSLPPGLASYEQYF
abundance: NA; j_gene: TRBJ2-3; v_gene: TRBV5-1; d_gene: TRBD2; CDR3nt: TGCGCCAGCAGCCAAGGACTAGCGGGAGGGACAGATACGCAGTATTTT; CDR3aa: CASSQGLAGGTDTQYF
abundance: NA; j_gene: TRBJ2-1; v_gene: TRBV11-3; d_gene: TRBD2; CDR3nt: TGTGCCAGCAGCCAAAGACTAGCGGGAGGGAACAATAATGAGCAGTTCTTC; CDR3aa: CASSQRLAGGNNNEQFF